The 23 T cell receptor beta chains below come from one sample, sequenced in a study of blood T cell repertoires in COVID-19. The table came from immunoSEQ multiplex PCR; TCRdb's copy has only in-frame clones and leaves some out. Among 70,000 or so clones listed, over 85% were seen once. Sequencing was performed on peripheral blood. The receptors here all came from a human donor in a cohort sampled during active COVID-19.

J is TRBJ1-3 and V is TRBV21-1; the DNA was not compared with TRBD1, the D call given in the table. TRBV21-1 is a listed pseudogene. This CDR3 contains 18 residues. In nucleotides, the CDR3 is TGTGCCAGCAGCAGAACGTCAAGACAGGGATCGGGTGGAAACACCATATATTTT. As protein: CASSRTSRQGSGGNTIYF.

This chain joins TRBV2 and TRBJ2-2, with a tentative D call TRBD2 (6 bases). The CDR3 sequence is 13 residues long. The V end was cut by 8 bases, the J end by 4 bases, with 11 bases between. Germline V gene lookup returns CDR1 SNHLY and CDR2 FYNNEI. The CDR3 nucleotides are TGTGCCAGCTCGACTAGTACCACCGGGGAGCTGTTTTTT. Its protein product is CASSTSTTGELFF.

The V call is TRBV6-2 or TRBV6-3, the J call TRBJ2-1; D perhaps matches TRBD1 (6 bases). The CDR3 loop spans 14 amino acids. Trimming took off 5 bases at V and 6 bases at J, with 14 bases between the two ends. Germline CDR1 MNHEY, CDR2 SVGEGT. CDR3 in amino acids: CASSGVGATNEQFF. CDR3 in DNA: TGTGCCAGCAGTGGGGTGGGGGCTACCAATGAGCAGTTCTTC.

The rearrangement joins TRBV6-5 to TRBJ2-1; D possibly corresponds to TRBD1 (5 bases). The CDR3 runs to 15 residues. The ends were cut back, 5 bases at V and 0 bases at J, with 11 bases in the middle. Germline CDR1 reads MNHEY; CDR2 reads SVGAGI. The CDR3 protein is CASSTQGNSYNEQFF. CDR3 coding DNA: TGTGCCAGCAGTACTCAGGGAAACTCCTACAATGAGCAGTTCTTC.

V is TRBV4-3 and J is TRBJ2-1; no reliable D call. The V end was cut by 0 bases, the J end by 3 bases, with 6 bases between. Germline V gene lookup returns CDR1 LGHNA and CDR2 YSLEER. The CDR3 spans 14 residues. The chain's CDR3 is CASSQEWSYNEQFF. The CDR3 coding sequence is TGCGCCAGCAGCCAAGAGTGGAGCTACAATGAGCAGTTCTTC.

The chain links TRBV5-1 to TRBJ1-4; 11 nucleotides line up with TRBD1. Germline CDR1 and CDR2: SGHRS and YFSETQ. J gave up 12 bases and V 4 bases, and 8 bases lay outside the gene matches. The CDR3 is 14 residues long. The CDR3 spells CASSLGTGGDELFF. In nucleotides, the CDR3 is TGCGCCAGCAGCCTCGGGACAGGGGGGGACGAACTGTTTTTT.

The genes are TRBV4-3 and TRBJ2-1, with 13 bases identical to TRBD2. J was trimmed by 0 bases and V by 4 bases; bases with no gene match: 9. Germline CDR1 reads LGHNA; CDR2 reads YSLEER. This CDR3 is 19 amino acids long. The CDR3 region is CASSRRGLAGPSSYNEQFF. CDR3 in DNA: TGCGCCAGCAGCCGACGGGGACTAGCGGGGCCAAGCTCCTACAATGAGCAGTTCTTC.

The chain has TRBV7-6 and TRBJ1-2, with TRBD1 as a possible D gene (5 bases). The CDR3 consists of 13 residues. V lost 5 bases to trimming and J lost 0 bases, with 7 bases between them. Germline V gene lookup returns CDR1 SGHVS and CDR2 FNYEAQ. The CDR3 sequence is CASSPTANYGYTF. The CDR3 DNA is TGTGCCAGCAGCCCGACAGCTAACTATGGCTACACCTTC.

Concerning this clone itself: Other nucleotide sequences from this sample produce the same CDR3. The rearrangement uses TRBV5-1 and TRBJ2-2; 8 bases agree with TRBD2. Germline CDR1 reads SGHRS; CDR2 reads YFSETQ. The length of the CDR3 is 16 residues. V lost 0 bases to trimming and J lost 4 bases; unmatched junction nucleotides: 5. CDR3 amino acids: CASSLVPGGGTGELFF. CDR3 nucleotides: TGCGCCAGCAGCTTGGTTCCGGGGGGGGGCACCGGGGAGCTGTTTTTT. The variable domain in full, completed from reference TRBV5-1 and TRBJ2-2, reads KAGVTQTPRYLIKTRGQQVTLSCSPISGHRSVSWYQQTPGQGLQFLFEYFSETQRNKGNFPGRFSGRQFSNSRSEMNVSTLELGDSALYLCASSLVPGGGTGELFFGEGSRLTVL.

Concerning this clone: This sample includes further DNA sequences coding for the same CDR3. V and J are TRBV6-2 or TRBV6-3 and TRBJ2-7; D gene unclear. Germline V CDR1 and CDR2: MNHEY, SVGEGT. The germline V and J ends were trimmed by 2 bases and 4 bases, with 6 bases remaining between them. The CDR3 totals 12 residues. The CDR3 coding sequence is TGTGCCAGCAGTTACCCGACTTACGAGCAGTACTTC. It codes for CASSYPTYEQYF.

The rearrangement links TRBV19 to TRBJ2-1; 7 bases align to TRBD2. The germline V gene has CDR1 LNHDA and CDR2 SQIVND (reference sequence). This CDR3 is 18 amino acids long. The trim removed 7 bases at V and 6 bases at J, leaving 21 bases unmatched. The CDR3 sequence: CASKWGGSVTRIGNEQFF. DNA for the CDR3: TGTGCCAGTAAGTGGGGGGGGAGTGTAACTAGAATAGGCAATGAGCAGTTCTTC.

The chain couples TRBV30 to TRBJ2-1; a weak D match, TRBD2 (5 bases). The V gene's germline CDR1 is GTSNPN and CDR2 SVGIG (reference sequence). The germline V and J ends were trimmed by 0 bases and 10 bases, with 10 bases remaining between them. This CDR3 is built from 12 residues. CDR3 sequence: CAWSVTGREQFF. As DNA, the CDR3 is TGTGCCTGGAGTGTGACGGGAAGGGAGCAGTTCTTC.

This clone was seen a handful of times. The gene calls are TRBV7-2 and TRBJ1-2; tentative D call: TRBD1 (6 bases). From germline, CDR1 is SGHTA and CDR2 FQGNSA. This CDR3 comprises 15 residues. V lost 2 bases and J lost 6, with 16 bases in between. CDR3 amino acids: CASSLTGRLGNGYTF. The CDR3 DNA reads TGTGCCAGCAGCTTAACAGGGCGTTTGGGGAATGGCTACACCTTC.

The genes are TRBV27 and TRBJ2-7, with 9 bases aligning to TRBD1. The CDR3 loop spans 15 amino acids. V dropped 5 bases and J dropped 4; count of bases not matched to a gene: 9. Germline loops: CDR1 MNHEY, CDR2 SMNVEV (reference sequence). The CDR3 DNA reads TGTGCCAGCAGTCACCTACGACAGGGGGGGTACGAGCAGTACTTC. Amino acids: CASSHLRQGGYEQYF.

The chain carries TRBV3-1 (or the pseudogene TRBV3-2) and TRBJ2-3; 8 bases are shared with TRBD2. This CDR3 region has 16 residues. Losses at the gene ends were 4 bases for V and 3 bases for J; bases not matched to a gene: 9. From germline, CDR1 is LGHDT and CDR2 YNNKEL (reference sequence). The CDR3, as DNA: TGTGCCAGCAGCCTTGGAACGGGACTAGGAACAGATACGCAGTATTTT. Amino acids: CASSLGTGLGTDTQYF.

This sequence joins TRBV6-6 and TRBJ2-5; the match to TRBD2 covers 12 bases. Per the germline V gene, CDR1 is MNHNY and CDR2 is SVGAGI (reference sequence). The CDR3 loop spans 16 amino acids. Trimming removed 2 bases from V and 4 bases from J; junction bases left unmatched: 5. CDR3 residues: CASSYGSSGRVETQYF. CDR3 coding DNA: TGTGCCAGCAGTTACGGGTCTAGCGGGAGGGTAGAGACCCAGTACTTC.

This chain connects TRBV6-5 to TRBJ1-1; D uncertain. Germline values: CDR1 MNHEY, CDR2 SVGAGI. The CDR3 has 13 residues. V lost 6 bases to trimming and J lost 0 bases, with 8 bases between them. The CDR3 DNA is TGTGCCAGCAGCCGAGATTTGAACACTGAAGCTTTCTTT. Its translation: CASSRDLNTEAFF.

This sequence joins TRBV6-7 and TRBJ2-1; 12 nucleotides match TRBD2. TRBV6-7 is an ORF, with its function uncertain. The CDR3 contains 17 residues. The V and J ends lost 6 bases and 0 bases, in that order; junction bases with no gene match: 6. CDR3 nucleotide sequence: TGTGCCAGCAGCGAACCGGGACTAGCGGGCTCCTACAATGAGCAGTTCTTC. Translation gives CASSEPGLAGSYNEQFF.

The CDR3 sequence: CASSFLTVLFQETQYF. The CDR3 DNA sequence: TGTGCCAGCAGTTTCCTGACAGTCCTCTTCCAAGAGACCCAGTACTTC. This chain joins TRBV28 and TRBJ2-5, with a weak D call TRBD1 (5 bases). The length of the CDR3 is 16 residues. The V gene lost 3 bases and the J gene lost 1 base, with 15 bases spanning the gap. The germline V gene encodes CDR1 MDHEN and CDR2 SYDVKM.

The CDR3: CASSRDSLNTEAFF. CDR3 sequence (DNA): TGTGCCAGCAGCAGGGACAGCTTGAACACTGAAGCTTTCTTT. The chain combines TRBV9 with TRBJ1-1, with 7 positions matching TRBD1. Germline values: CDR1 SGDLS, CDR2 YYNGEE. There are 14 residues in the CDR3. V shed 4 bases, J shed 0 bases, and the junction held 3 bases outside the gene matches.

The chain links TRBV6-5 to TRBJ1-5, with 8 positions matching TRBD1. The ends lost 2 bases at V and 2 bases at J; junction bases unmatched: 2. CDR3 length: 15 residues. The germline V gene encodes CDR1 MNHEY and CDR2 SVGAGI. The CDR3 protein is CASSYGQGRNQPQHF. The CDR3 region has the DNA TGTGCCAGCAGTTACGGACAGGGCCGCAATCAGCCCCAGCATTTT.

A single count supports this clone. The rearrangement links TRBV5-1 to TRBJ1-1, with D possibly matching TRBD1 (5 bases). CDR3 length: 14 amino acids. Germline CDR1 SGHRS, CDR2 YFSETQ. Trimming stripped 0 bases from V and 1 base from J, with 7 bases between. CDR3 amino acids: CASSLGRANTEAFF. The CDR3 DNA reads as TGCGCCAGCAGCTTGGGCAGGGCGAACACTGAAGCTTTCTTT.

The chain joins TRBV7-2 to TRBJ2-6, with a weak D call TRBD2 (7 bases). CDR1 is SGHTA and CDR2 is FQGNSA in the germline V gene. Trimming removed 5 bases from V and 4 bases from J, with 15 bases in between. The CDR3 has 16 amino acids. The CDR3 here is CASSPSPGGGANVLTF. In DNA, the CDR3 is TGTGCCAGCAGCCCTTCTCCGGGGGGCGGGGCCAACGTCCTGACTTTC.